The 16 T cell receptor beta chains in this list originate from one sample, sequenced in a study of regulatory T cells in long-lasting Graves disease. Indicated time point: newly diagnosed GD, antithyroid drugs for less than 3 months. PBMC RNA was the source of the TCR library. Arm-PCR of CDR3 regions and iRepertoire HTBI primers were the basis on which TCR beta libraries were built. TCRdb re-analysed the multiplex PCR reads in MiXCR, keeping a single row per CDR3 protein. This sample has roughly 560,000 distinct CDR3 sequences, with approximately 12% found just once. This sample also belongs to another study, concerning T cells in Graves' hyperthyroidism and ophthalmopathy.

The material sequenced was peripheral blood mononuclear cells (PBMCs), taken at new diagnosis, from a patient treated with antithyroid drugs. These receptors were collected from a young woman with Graves disease.

In its sample, this clonotype was seen a few times. For the CDR3, the DNA is TGTGCCAGCAGTACCGCAGCTACATACATGAACACTGAAGCTTTCTTT. Amino acids: CASSTAATYMNTEAFF. The J gene is TRBJ1-1, the V gene TRBV6-1, with no clear D. CDR3 length: 16 residues. V lost 5 bases to trimming and J lost 0 bases, with 16 bases between them. Per the germline V gene, CDR1 is MNHNS and CDR2 is SASEGT.

The sample holds many counts of this clonotype. The chain joins TRBV19 to TRBJ1-1, with a possible D match to TRBD1 (5 bases). V dropped 7 bases and J dropped 3 bases, with 21 bases sitting between them. The CDR3 spans 16 residues. The V gene's germline CDR1 is LNHDA and CDR2 SQIVND (reference sequence). The CDR3 loop reads CASITGTEYWDTEAFF. The CDR3 nucleotides are TGTGCCAGTATCACCGGGACGGAGTACTGGGACACTGAAGCTTTCTTT.

This clonotype was seen at least ten times. The chain links TRBV9 to TRBJ2-7; no clear D gene. The germline V gene encodes CDR1 SGDLS and CDR2 YYNGEE. There are 15 residues in the CDR3. Trimming cost V 5 bases and J 7 bases, with 22 bases left between them. CDR3 sequence reads: CASRKTSDQRWEQYF. The CDR3 nucleotides are TGTGCCAGCAGGAAAACATCCGATCAGCGATGGGAGCAGTACTTC.

This clonotype was counted many times. This chain uses TRBV6-1 with TRBJ2-7; TRBD2 is a possible D gene (7 bases). The CDR3 consists of 15 residues. Trimming took 6 bases from V and 1 from J, leaving 16 bases between them. The germline V gene has CDR1 MNHNS and CDR2 SASEGT. As DNA, the CDR3 is TGTGCCAGCAGCGGGGCGGGGGCTTCGTCCTACGAGCAGTACTTC. This codes for CASSGAGASSYEQYF.

The sample holds many counts of this clonotype. The chain is built from TRBV30 and TRBJ1-2, with TRBD1 matching 9 bases. This CDR3 region has 14 residues. The ends lost 3 bases at V and 4 bases at J; junction bases unmatched: 6. The germline gives CDR1 GTSNPN, CDR2 SVGIG (reference sequence). The CDR3 protein is CAWSPGTGTYGYTF. CDR3 sequence (DNA): TGTGCCTGGAGCCCCGGGACAGGGACCTATGGCTACACCTTC.

V usage is TRBV6-9 and J usage is TRBJ2-7; either TRBD1 or TRBD2 may fit D (5 bases each). Trimming removed 3 bases from V and 6 bases from J, with 15 bases in between. The CDR3 contains 14 residues. Looked up from germline, CDR1 is MNHGY and CDR2 is SVAAGI. The chain's CDR3 is CASSYPILGREQYF. The CDR3 DNA is TGTGCCAGCAGTTACCCTATTTTGGGACGCGAGCAGTACTTC.

As DNA, the CDR3 is TGTGCCAGCAGCCCCCACAGGGACGGGTATTCACCCCTCCACTTT. This encodes CASSPHRDGYSPLHF. The chain is built from TRBV7-9 and TRBJ1-6, with a tentative D call TRBD1 (6 bases). CDR3 length: 15 amino acids. Germline V CDR1 and CDR2: SEHNR, FQNEAQ (reference sequence). The V and J ends lost 5 bases and 8 bases respectively, with 16 bases between them.

The chain has TRBV6-2 or TRBV6-3 and TRBJ1-1; no clear D. Germline CDR1 and CDR2: MNHEY and SVGEGT. Trimming took off 4 bases at V and 6 bases at J, with 12 bases between the two ends. This CDR3 region has 13 residues. CDR3 protein: CASSSASIAEAFF. Here the CDR3 DNA reads TGTGCCAGCAGTTCCGCGTCTATCGCTGAAGCTTTCTTT.

The CDR3 DNA follows: TGCAGCGTTTTAGGACTAGCGAAATCCTACAATGAGCAGTTCTTC. Translating gives CSVLGLAKSYNEQFF. The rearrangement joins TRBV29-1 to TRBJ2-1, with 9 nucleotides matching TRBD2. The V segment lost 5 bases and the J segment 1 base; nucleotides outside the gene matches: 6. This CDR3 comprises 15 residues. CDR1 is SQVTM, CDR2 ANQGSEA, per germline.

This clonotype was counted a few times. The chain recombines TRBV5-1 with TRBJ2-5; TRBD1 or TRBD2 may be the D gene (6 bases each). From germline, CDR1 is SGHRS and CDR2 YFSETQ. The germline V and J ends were trimmed by 3 bases and 5 bases, with 17 bases remaining between them. The CDR3 runs to 15 residues. Here the CDR3 DNA reads TGCGCCAGCAGCTCCCGGACAGCTGGGAGGGAGACCCAGTACTTC. Amino acids: CASSSRTAGRETQYF.

This clonotype was recorded many times. The chain combines TRBV3-1 with TRBJ2-1; 10 positions agree with TRBD1. Germline trimming cut 1 base from V and 6 bases from J; bases unmatched to any gene: 0. This CDR3 has 14 residues. Looked up from germline, CDR1 is LGHDT and CDR2 is YNNKEL (reference sequence). The CDR3 DNA reads TGTGCCAGCAGCCAAGGGGACAGGGGCAATGAGCAGTTCTTC. Translated: CASSQGDRGNEQFF.

This clonotype has at least ten counts. The V gene is TRBV28, the J gene TRBJ1-5; TRBD1 might be the D (5 bases). Per germline, CDR1 MDHEN and CDR2 SYDVKM. There are 16 residues in the CDR3. Deletions cut 1 base from V and 0 bases from J, with 10 bases between. CDR3 DNA: TGTGCCAGCAGTTTATTGGGACCGGATAGCAATCAGCCCCAGCATTTT. It yields the protein CASSLLGPDSNQPQHF.

In this sample, this clonotype turned up many times. This sequence joins TRBV5-1 and TRBJ2-7, with D possibly matching TRBD2 (5 bases). Trimming shortened V by 2 bases and J by 2 bases, and 11 bases separated the two germline ends. The V gene's germline CDR1 is SGHRS and CDR2 YFSETQ. CDR3 length equals 14 residues. The CDR3 DNA reads as TGCGCCAGCAGCTTAGCAGCGGCGACCTACGAGCAGTACTTC. It specifies CASSLAAATYEQYF.

This clonotype came up many times. CDR3 nucleotides: TGCGCCAGCAGCCAAGTGGCGAATCCCGCGGCTGGCTACACCTTC. Amino acids: CASSQVANPAAGYTF. The chain recombines TRBV4-1 with TRBJ1-2; D gene ambiguous. Germline CDR1 reads MGHRA; CDR2 reads YSYEKL. The CDR3 sequence is 15 residues long. V lost 1 base to trimming and J lost 7 bases, with 16 bases between them.

This clonotype was recorded a few times. V and J are TRBV5-8 and TRBJ1-4; TRBD1 matches at 9 bases. The CDR3 runs 17 residues. Per the germline V gene, CDR1 is SGHTS and CDR2 is YDEGEE. Unmatched junction bases numbered 13, after V lost 0 bases and J lost 10 bases. The CDR3 is CASSLVGTGSTRRKLFF. For the CDR3, the DNA is TGTGCCAGCAGCTTGGTTGGGACAGGGTCGACTAGACGAAAACTGTTTTTT.

About this clonotype: Given a far larger clone just one base away, this is likely a sequencing read error. V is TRBV6-1 and J is TRBJ2-7, with TRBD2 identical over 9 bases. The germline gives CDR1 MNHNS, CDR2 SASEGT. The CDR3 is 16 amino acids. V was clipped by 3 bases and J by 5 bases; unmatched bases: 11. CDR3 loop: CASSDPGGRAVDEQYF. CDR3 bases: TGTGCCAGCAGTGACCCCGGCGGGAGGGCCGTGGACGAGCAGTACTTC.